This is a list of T cell receptor beta chains from one sample in a study of T cell responses to AZD1222 COVID-19 vaccine. Profiled with immunoSEQ multiplex PCR; TCRdb holds only in-frame clones, not every one. The sample lists 100,000 to 150,000 clones, around 89% occurring once. The specimen was peripheral blood, collected on day 0 of MenACWY control vaccination. These receptors originate from an adult in good health. CDR3s include the opening cysteine and the closing phenylalanine or tryptophan.

v_call: TRBV11-1
j_call: TRBJ2-1
cdr3_aa: CASSLPKRGRPEQFF

v_call: TRBV5-1
j_call: TRBJ2-3
cdr3_aa: CASSLLPSGQTFTDTQYF

v_call: TRBV11-3
j_call: TRBJ1-1
cdr3_aa: CASSASYRVWLAFF

v_call: TRBV5-1
j_call: TRBJ2-2
cdr3_aa: CASSVGLAGGAGELFF

v_call: TRBV7-2
j_call: TRBJ2-7
cdr3_aa: CASSLLAGVHEQYF

v_call: TRBV19
j_call: TRBJ2-2
cdr3_aa: CASSGRWGTGELFF

v_call: TRBV5-5
j_call: TRBJ2-7
cdr3_aa: CASSLAEGGYGRIKDYEQYF

v_call: TRBV14
j_call: TRBJ2-7
cdr3_aa: CASSKDRRGGLSYEQYF

v_call: TRBV7-2
j_call: TRBJ1-5
cdr3_aa: CASSLQENQPQHF

v_call: TRBV10-3
j_call: TRBJ2-2
cdr3_aa: CAIREGQTGELFF

v_call: TRBV12-3/TRBV12-4
j_call: TRBJ1-5
cdr3_aa: CASHGGFNQPQHF

v_call: TRBV7-3
j_call: TRBJ2-1
cdr3_aa: CASSSQQQSNEQFF

v_call: TRBV19
j_call: TRBJ1-5
cdr3_aa: CASSIPGAFQPQHF

v_call: TRBV5-1
j_call: TRBJ2-2
cdr3_aa: CASRRDRLVRGRYTGELFF

v_call: TRBV12-3/TRBV12-4
j_call: TRBJ2-2
cdr3_aa: CASSNNPGELFF

v_call: TRBV5-1
j_call: TRBJ2-7
cdr3_aa: CASSLGTSGGPASGQYF

v_call: TRBV24-1
j_call: TRBJ1-2
cdr3_aa: CATSDPSKGRIGYTF

v_call: TRBV5-1
j_call: TRBJ1-1
cdr3_aa: CASSPTGNTEAFF

v_call: TRBV11-3
j_call: TRBJ2-1
cdr3_aa: CASTERASYNEQFF

v_call: TRBV13
j_call: TRBJ2-1
cdr3_aa: CASSLEGAGSGEQFF

v_call: TRBV4-3
j_call: TRBJ2-1
cdr3_aa: CASSQDVEVSYNEQFF

v_call: TRBV19
j_call: TRBJ1-5
cdr3_aa: CASKSGGNQPQHF

v_call: TRBV19
j_call: TRBJ2-5
cdr3_aa: CASSTPGTGIETQYF

v_call: TRBV11-3
j_call: TRBJ1-4
cdr3_aa: CASSPAYANEKLFF

v_call: TRBV5-1
j_call: TRBJ2-1
cdr3_aa: CASSGGPLSYNEQFF

v_call: TRBV2
j_call: TRBJ1-1
cdr3_aa: CASSMDGNTEAFF

v_call: TRBV5-1
j_call: TRBJ2-3
cdr3_aa: CASSIGQASGTDTQYF

v_call: TRBV25-1
j_call: TRBJ1-3
cdr3_aa: CASIGQDGITIYF

v_call: TRBV6-1
j_call: TRBJ1-2
cdr3_aa: CASSEAGGGRDYTF

v_call: TRBV4-1
j_call: TRBJ2-7
cdr3_aa: CASSQLAGIISSYEQYF

v_call: TRBV20-1
j_call: TRBJ1-2
cdr3_aa: CSASWTGGKVGYTF

v_call: TRBV25-1
j_call: TRBJ1-1
cdr3_aa: CASSESRTGKAEAFF

v_call: TRBV5-1
j_call: TRBJ2-1
cdr3_aa: CASSLSGSSYNEQFF

v_call: TRBV12-3/TRBV12-4
j_call: TRBJ1-2
cdr3_aa: CASGPDAGGYTF

v_call: TRBV11-3
j_call: TRBJ1-1
cdr3_aa: CASSLDEGLEAFF

v_call: TRBV7-8
j_call: TRBJ2-7
cdr3_aa: CASRASLREGGYEQYF

v_call: TRBV6-6
j_call: TRBJ1-6
cdr3_aa: CASSRPPGQLNSPLHF

v_call: TRBV4-2
j_call: TRBJ2-1
cdr3_aa: CASSRAGSPDNEQFF

v_call: TRBV15
j_call: TRBJ1-1
cdr3_aa: CATSRERIGNTEAFF

v_call: TRBV30
j_call: TRBJ2-1
cdr3_aa: CAWSTGTGTPYNEQFF

v_call: TRBV21-1
j_call: TRBJ1-1
cdr3_aa: CASSKVVRDSVAFF

v_call: TRBV9
j_call: TRBJ1-6
cdr3_aa: CASSVVENNSPLHF

v_call: TRBV19
j_call: TRBJ2-7
cdr3_aa: CASSIDLPYGQYF

v_call: TRBV5-6
j_call: TRBJ2-2
cdr3_aa: CASSLEGKNTGELFF

v_call: TRBV7-8
j_call: TRBJ2-3
cdr3_aa: CASSLGVGTGTDTQYF

v_call: TRBV5-1
j_call: TRBJ1-1
cdr3_aa: CASSALAGANTEAFF

v_call: TRBV6-5
j_call: TRBJ1-2
cdr3_aa: CASHPGGGYGYTF